Listed below are T cell receptor beta chains from one sample, sequenced in a study of blood T cell repertoires in COVID-19. Sequencing used immunoSEQ multiplex PCR; TCRdb keeps in-frame clones, though not all of them. Of approximately 450,000 clones listed, 80% to 90% are singletons. Sequences were obtained from PBMCs or T cells enriched from blood (not recorded which). These TCRs come from a man aged 25 to 40 who had recovered from COVID-19. Both conserved end residues are part of each CDR3. D genes are given only for firm matches. Some rows mark clone size as missing; the rest say once, few, many or name a class of expanded clone.

d_gene	abundance	v_gene	j_gene	CDR3nt	CDR3aa
TRBD1	.	TRBV24-1	TRBJ1-4	TGTGCCACGGGGACAGGGAGTGGCGAAAAACTGTTTTTT	CATGTGSGEKLFF
.	.	TRBV4-1	TRBJ2-3	TGCGCCAGCAGCCAACAGGGGGGCCCTCCCTCCACAGATACGCAGTATTTT	CASSQQGGPPSTDTQYF
.	once	TRBV5-1	TRBJ2-4	TGCGCCAGCAGCTTGGTGGGAAGCGGGGCCAAAAACATTCAGTACTTC	CASSLVGSGAKNIQYF
.	.	TRBV5-4	TRBJ1-6	TGTGCCAGCAGCGTGGACCCTACGGGTAATTCACCCCTCCACTTT	CASSVDPTGNSPLHF
TRBD2	.	TRBV18	TRBJ2-7	TGTGCCAGCTCACCCTCCGGGACTAGCGGGAATGAGCAGTACTTC	CASSPSGTSGNEQYF
TRBD1	.	TRBV11-2	TRBJ2-1	TGTGCCAGCAGCTTAGGACAGGGAGCCTACAATGAGCAGTTCTTC	CASSLGQGAYNEQFF
TRBD1	once	TRBV7-7	TRBJ1-6	TGTGCCAGCAGCCCTCCCGTCCGGGACAGGGGGCAGAAGGGCAGGAATTCACCCCTCCACTTT	CASSPPVRDRGQKGRNSPLHF
.	.	TRBV9	TRBJ1-6	TGTGCCAGCAGCGTAGTAGACGCAGGAAATTCGCCCCTCCACTTT	CASSVVDAGNSPLHF
.	.	TRBV24-1	TRBJ1-2	TGTGCCACCAGTGGTGGGGACACTGGGGGCTACACCTTC	CATSGGDTGGYTF
TRBD1	few	TRBV5-1	TRBJ1-1	TGCGCCAGCAGCCGGGGACAGGGGGACACTGAAGCTTTCTTT	CASSRGQGDTEAFF
TRBD2	.	TRBV18	TRBJ2-5	TGTGCCAGCTCACCATCACTAGCGGGAGGAGAGACCCAGTACTTC	CASSPSLAGGETQYF
.	.	TRBV25-1	TRBJ2-1	TGTGCCAGCAGTGAGAGTCGGGGGAATGAGCAGTTCTTC	CASSESRGNEQFF
.	.	TRBV18	TRBJ1-6	TGTGCCAGCTCACCGGGGGCGCCGGATAATTCACCCCTCCACTTT	CASSPGAPDNSPLHF
.	.	TRBV27	TRBJ2-7	TGTGCCAGCAGTTCCTCGAGCTCCTACGAGCAGTACTTC	CASSSSSSYEQYF
.	.	TRBV5-1	TRBJ1-4	TGCGCCAGCAGCTTGGACAGTTCGAATGAAAAACTGTTTTTT	CASSLDSSNEKLFF
.	once	TRBV10-3	TRBJ2-3	TGTGCCATCAGTCCTAGCACAGATACGCAGTATTTT	CAISPSTDTQYF
.	.	TRBV5-5	TRBJ1-5	TGTGCCAGCAGCTTGGGCTATAGCAATCAGCCCCAGCATTTT	CASSLGYSNQPQHF
TRBD2	.	TRBV7-6	TRBJ2-3	TGTGCCAGCAGCACCGGACTAGCGGTCACAGATACGCAGTATTTT	CASSTGLAVTDTQYF
.	few	TRBV6-4	TRBJ2-7	TGTGCCAGCAGGGCCTCAGGTTCCTACGAGCAGTACTTC	CASRASGSYEQYF
.	.	TRBV30	TRBJ1-4	TGTGCCTCGGGGCAGGTTGAAAAACTGTTTTTT	CASGQVEKLFF
.	.	TRBV2	TRBJ2-3	TGTGCCAGCAGTCAGACTAGTGGGCGCACAGATACGCAGTATTTT	CASSQTSGRTDTQYF
.	.	TRBV13	TRBJ2-1	TGTGCCAGCAGTGCCGGGTCGGAAGCCCCCTACAATGAGCAGTTCTTC	CASSAGSEAPYNEQFF
.	.	TRBV2	TRBJ1-5	TGTGCCAGCAGTGGCACCGGGACATTCAATCAGCCCCAGCATTTT	CASSGTGTFNQPQHF
TRBD1	.	TRBV15	TRBJ2-7	TGTGCCACCAGCAGAGAATTAGGGGGCGGATTCTACGAGCAGTACTTC	CATSRELGGGFYEQYF
.	.	TRBV5-1	TRBJ2-5	TGCGCCAGCACCCTCGGGGAGACCCAGTACTTC	CASTLGETQYF
TRBD1	.	TRBV30	TRBJ1-2	TGTGCCTGGAGTGTAGGGACAGGGAACTATGGCTACACCTTC	CAWSVGTGNYGYTF
.	.	TRBV7-2	TRBJ2-5	TGTGCCAGCAGCTTCCGGTTCCAAGAGACCCAGTACTTC	CASSFRFQETQYF
TRBD2	once	TRBV3-1/TRBV3-2	TRBJ2-2	TGTGCCAGCAACGGACTAGCGGGAGGGCCGTCGAACACCGGGGAGCTGTTTTTT	CASNGLAGGPSNTGELFF